This is a list of T cell receptor beta chains from one sample in a study of radiotherapy plus CTLA-4 blockade in lung cancer. The protocol was immunoSEQ multiplex PCR, while the TCRdb copy is restricted to in-frame clones and leaves out a portion. The sample includes around 99,000 clones, about 91% of them seen just once. Here the sequenced sample was peripheral blood, taken from a patient treated with radiotherapy plus ipilimumab. All receptors derive from a human donor with non-small cell lung cancer that progressed on radiotherapy plus ipilimumab. CDR3s leave out the opening cysteine and the closing phenylalanine or tryptophan. Fields, in order: V gene, clone size, CDR3 protein. The listing skips clone size in some rows; elsewhere it reads once, few, many or a size class.

V: TRBV7-3; size: once; CDR3: ASSLTPRGGEQF
V: TRBV27; size: .; CDR3: ASREGYEQY
V: TRBV2; size: .; CDR3: ASSSGTQNIQY
V: TRBV19; size: few; CDR3: ASEKQDSNYGYT
V: TRBV19; size: .; CDR3: ASSFMGAGTDTQY
V: TRBV29-1; size: .; CDR3: SVRMTGGGETQY
V: TRBV9; size: .; CDR3: ASSADSGANVLT
V: TRBV27; size: once; CDR3: ASSPGDRGRFEQY
V: TRBV2; size: .; CDR3: ASPVGGGNTEAF
V: TRBV5-1; size: .; CDR3: ASSEGPSGGETQY
V: TRBV7-8; size: .; CDR3: ASSPRTSGGYNEQF
V: TRBV5-1; size: once; CDR3: ASSFVASGSRLNTGELF
V: TRBV6-1; size: .; CDR3: ASSGGDLGGYEQY
V: TRBV11-3; size: once; CDR3: ASSLVPDTQY
V: TRBV7-8; size: .; CDR3: ASSERTSGIGIQY
V: TRBV18; size: once; CDR3: ASSADSFYGYT
V: TRBV5-1; size: .; CDR3: ASSLPAGANEQF